The rows below give T cell receptor beta chains drawn from one sample of a study of blood T cell repertoires in COVID-19. Sequenced by immunoSEQ multiplex PCR; TCRdb stores in-frame clones only, minus some. The data show about 220,000 clones, 82% seen once. Sequencing was done on a sample of PBMCs or T cells enriched from blood (not recorded which). Receptors originate from a woman aged 55-75 years who had recovered from COVID-19. The CDR3 runs from the conserved cysteine through the conserved F or W. A D gene is named only where the DNA matches it firmly. Rows may omit the clone size; those that give it use once, few, many or a size class.

d_gene	len	v_gene	abundance	j_gene	CDR3nt	CDR3aa
TRBD1	16	TRBV5-1	-	TRBJ1-4	TGCGCCAGCAGCTTGGGCGGGACAGGGCGCCATGAAAAACTGTTTTTT	CASSLGGTGRHEKLFF
TRBD1	14	TRBV6-5	-	TRBJ1-1	TGTGCCAGCAGTCCGGACAGGCAGAACACTGAAGCTTTCTTT	CASSPDRQNTEAFF
TRBD1	15	TRBV2	-	TRBJ1-2	TGTGCCAGCCGGACGACCCAGGGGGCGTACTATGGCTACACCTTC	CASRTTQGAYYGYTF
TRBD2	14	TRBV7-8	many	TRBJ2-1	TGTGCCAGCAGCTTTAGGGAGGGGAACAATGAGCAGTTCTTC	CASSFREGNNEQFF
-	13	TRBV19	-	TRBJ1-5	TGTGCCAGTAGTATACTAACGGATCAGCCCCAGCATTTT	CASSILTDQPQHF
-	15	TRBV27	-	TRBJ2-1	TGTGCCAGCAGGCTTTTCCGGGAGCGTGCCAATGAGCAGTTCTTC	CASRLFRERANEQFF
TRBD2	14	TRBV15	-	TRBJ2-1	TGTGCCACGGAAAGCGGGGGGATAGACAATGAGCAGTTCTTC	CATESGGIDNEQFF
TRBD2	15	TRBV5-4	-	TRBJ2-1	TGTGCCAGCAGGGCCGGGACTAGCGGTAACAATGAGCAGTTCTTC	CASRAGTSGNNEQFF
TRBD1	15	TRBV7-9	-	TRBJ2-5	TGTGCCAGCAGCTTAGGACAGGGGGTCGGTGAGACCCAGTACTTC	CASSLGQGVGETQYF
-	11	TRBV25-1	-	TRBJ1-1	TGTGCCAGCGGGGGGAGGACTGAAGCTTTCTTT	CASGGRTEAFF
-	13	TRBV6-5	-	TRBJ2-3	TGTGCCAGCAGTTACGCACGGGCAGATACGCAGTATTTT	CASSYARADTQYF
TRBD1	16	TRBV7-9	-	TRBJ2-7	TGTGCCAGCAGCCCCCCGGCGGGACAGGGGTTCTACGAGCAGTACTTC	CASSPPAGQGFYEQYF
TRBD1	14	TRBV5-5	-	TRBJ2-7	TGTGCCAGCAGCCAAGTGGGACAGCTTGACGAGCAGTACTTC	CASSQVGQLDEQYF
TRBD1	18	TRBV6-4	-	TRBJ1-4	TGTGCCAGCAGTGTTTTGACGGGGACAGGGCTTCCTGATGAAAAACTGTTTTTT	CASSVLTGTGLPDEKLFF
-	14	TRBV3-1/TRBV3-2	-	TRBJ2-7	TGTGCCAGCAGCCGGGTGAAGGGGTCCTACGAGCAGTACTTC	CASSRVKGSYEQYF
TRBD2	15	TRBV2	-	TRBJ2-3	TGTGCCAGCAGTGAGGGGACTAGCGGGGATGCGGAGGAGTATTTT	CASSEGTSGDAEEYF
TRBD1	15	TRBV2	-	TRBJ1-2	TGTGCCAGCCAGATGGAACAGGGGACTAACTATGGCTACACCTTC	CASQMEQGTNYGYTF
TRBD1	14	TRBV10-3	-	TRBJ1-4	TGTGCCATCGGGACAGGGGCAACTAATGAAAAACTGTTTTTT	CAIGTGATNEKLFF
TRBD1	13	TRBV29-1	-	TRBJ1-4	TGCAGCGTTGTGGAACAGGGGAATGAAAAACTGTTTTTT	CSVVEQGNEKLFF
-	21	TRBV24-1	-	TRBJ1-1	TGTGCCACCGCTTTGTCTCCAAAAGGGCAGGGAACCAACCCGTGGGACACTGAAGCTTTCTTT	CATALSPKGQGTNPWDTEAFF
TRBD2	14	TRBV19	-	TRBJ2-5	TGTGCCAGTATGCCACTAGCGGGAGGAGAGACCCAGTACTTC	CASMPLAGGETQYF
-	14	TRBV2	once	TRBJ1-1	TGTGCCAGCAGTGAAGCTAGAGGGAGGACTGAAGCTTTCTTT	CASSEARGRTEAFF
TRBD2	15	TRBV11-1	-	TRBJ2-3	TGTGCCAGCAGCTTAGTCGCGACTAGCCCAGATACGCAGTATTTT	CASSLVATSPDTQYF
TRBD1	13	TRBV7-9	-	TRBJ2-7	TGTGCCAGCAGCTTCGACAGGGGGTGGGAGCAGTACTTC	CASSFDRGWEQYF
TRBD1	14	TRBV30	-	TRBJ2-1	TGTGCCGGGCTCGACAGGGAAAATTACAATGAGCAGTTCTTC	CAGLDRENYNEQFF
TRBD2	15	TRBV7-7	few	TRBJ2-7	TGTGCCAGCAGCTCACTAGCGGGGGTAGAGAGTGAGCAGTACTTC	CASSSLAGVESEQYF
TRBD2	18	TRBV10-3	-	TRBJ2-7	TGTGCCATCAGTGAGTCGGGGACTAGCGGGAGGGCCGGCTACGAGCAGTACTTC	CAISESGTSGRAGYEQYF
-	13	TRBV19	-	TRBJ2-7	TGTGCCAGTAGTATCACTGCGACCTACGAGCAGTACTTC	CASSITATYEQYF
-	16	TRBV7-9	-	TRBJ2-3	TGTGCCAGCAGCTTAGACGGGGCGGGATCAGCAGATACGCAGTATTTT	CASSLDGAGSADTQYF
-	14	TRBV6-2/TRBV6-3	once	TRBJ1-1	TGTGCCAGCAGTTACAGCGGAGGGTGGACTGAAGCTTTCTTT	CASSYSGGWTEAFF
TRBD2	13	TRBV2	-	TRBJ2-1	TGTGCCAGCATTGGGGGGGGGTACAATGAGCAGTTCTTC	CASIGGGYNEQFF
TRBD2	17	TRBV7-9	-	TRBJ2-5	TGTGCCAGCAGCTTAGGGGCTAGCGGGGGAAGCCAAGAGACCCAGTACTTC	CASSLGASGGSQETQYF
-	14	TRBV7-9	-	TRBJ2-7	TGTGCCAGCAGCCCCCAAGGGGGATTGGGCGAGCAGTACTTC	CASSPQGGLGEQYF
-	14	TRBV18	few	TRBJ2-7	TGTGCCAGCTCACAGGCGGCTTCTACCTACGAGCAGTACTTC	CASSQAASTYEQYF
TRBD1	15	TRBV6-5	-	TRBJ1-5	TGTGCCAGCAGACCATGGGAGACAGGGGATCAGCCCCAGCATTTT	CASRPWETGDQPQHF
-	13	TRBV25-1	-	TRBJ2-7	TGTGCCAGCAATAATTACAACTCCTACGAGCAGTACTTC	CASNNYNSYEQYF
-	13	TRBV7-9	-	TRBJ2-1	TGTGCCAGCAGTTCGGACAGCCTCAATGAGCAGTTCTTC	CASSSDSLNEQFF
TRBD1	20	TRBV18	-	TRBJ2-2	TGTGCCAGCTCTGCAACCCTTTTTCCCCCGGGACAGGGGGCCGCCGGGGAGCTGTTTTTT	CASSATLFPPGQGAAGELFF
TRBD1	15	TRBV11-2	many	TRBJ2-1	TGTGCCAGCAGCCGGGACAGGGGGCTCTACAATGAGCAGTTCTTC	CASSRDRGLYNEQFF
TRBD1	16	TRBV5-5	-	TRBJ1-6	TGTGCCAGCAGCTTGGCCGGGGGACAGATTAATTCACCCCTCCACTTT	CASSLAGGQINSPLHF
-	14	TRBV20-1	once	TRBJ1-3	TGCAGTGCTAGTATGGCAGGGGAGAGCAACACCATATATTTT	CSASMAGESNTIYF
-	15	TRBV9	-	TRBJ2-3	TGTGCCAGCAGCCCATTTAGCGGAGAACGGGATACGCAGTATTTT	CASSPFSGERDTQYF